Below, 5 T cell receptor beta chains from the same sample are listed, as sequenced in a study of blood T cell repertoires in COVID-19. Sequenced by immunoSEQ multiplex PCR; TCRdb stores in-frame clones only, minus some. The table shows a few hundred thousand clones, with about 80% occurring only once. The sequencing sample was made of peripheral blood. These receptors were collected from a person aged 65 to 85 with COVID-19, enrolled during active disease.

The gene calls are TRBV7-9 and TRBJ1-3; D is uncertain. Trimming removed 5 bases from V and 4 bases from J, with 9 bases in between. The germline gives CDR1 SEHNR, CDR2 FQNEAQ (reference sequence). The CDR3 is 13 amino acids. The CDR3 spells CASSPSAGNTIYF. The CDR3 coding sequence is TGTGCCAGCAGCCCGAGCGCGGGAAACACCATATATTTT.

The sample holds one count of this clone. The chain carries TRBV6-2 or TRBV6-3 and TRBJ2-5; 7 nucleotides agree with TRBD1. The CDR3 runs 15 residues. Germline CDR1 MNHEY, CDR2 SVGEGT. J was trimmed by 4 bases and V by 4 bases; bases with no gene match: 9. The CDR3 sequence: CASSLEAGGLETQYF. Written as DNA, the CDR3 is TGTGCCAGCAGTTTAGAGGCAGGGGGTTTAGAGACCCAGTACTTC.

This clone was recorded once. The chain joins TRBV5-8 to TRBJ2-3; TRBD2 agrees at 8 bases. Trimming at V came to 4 bases and at J to 2 bases, leaving 12 bases not matched to a gene. CDR3 length equals 17 residues. CDR1 and CDR2 from the germline V gene are SGHTS and YDEGEE. The CDR3 region has the DNA TGTGCCAGCAGCCCCGCCGGGGGGGTGGAACACACAGATACGCAGTATTTT. Translated, it gives CASSPAGGVEHTDTQYF.

The V gene is TRBV27, the J gene TRBJ1-2; possibly TRBD1 for D (5 bases). This CDR3 comprises 14 residues. The germline V gene has CDR1 MNHEY and CDR2 SMNVEV (reference sequence). V was pared by 4 bases and J by 4 bases, with 13 bases between. CDR3 sequence: CASSSLQVFYGYTF. CDR3 DNA: TGTGCCAGCAGTTCCCTACAGGTCTTCTATGGCTACACCTTC.

V usage is TRBV29-1 and J usage is TRBJ1-1; 9 bases fit TRBD1. The V and J ends lost 6 bases and 11 bases, in that order; junction bases with no gene match: 16. The CDR3 runs to 14 residues. Germline values: CDR1 SQVTM, CDR2 ANQGSEA. The CDR3 region has the DNA TGCAGCGTGACCCTAACCGGGACAGGGTCGAGGGCTTTCTTT. It is translated as CSVTLTGTGSRAFF.